This T cell receptor beta chain was observed in a study of CD8+ T cells in alopecia areata (dated by TCRdb to 2016 to 2018). Regarding the complete study: Treated patients were enrolled in an open-label pilot trial of oral tofacitinib, 5 to 10 mg twice daily, for moderate-to-severe alopecia areata. Patients received tofacitinib for 6 to 18 months and were then followed off drug for 6 months to check for delayed response and recurrence. Disease severity in treated patients was measured with the SALT score, which quantifies the percentage of affected scalp surface area. To study T cell clonal expansion in alopecia areata, the researchers applied high-throughput TCRbeta sequencing to both the C3H/HeJ mouse model and human patients. On the human side, TCRbeta sequencing was run on scalp tissue and on sorted CD4+ and CD8+ peripheral blood T cells from healthy controls and from alopecia areata patients with either patchy or totalis/universalis disease. Tofacitinib-treated patients had biopsies at baseline and at 4 and 24 weeks of treatment, with a later scalp biopsy in several patients. Clonality in the scalp was compared among normal scalp (n=4), patchy alopecia areata scalp (n=8), and alopecia totalis/universalis scalp (n=8). RNA came from the PAXgene miRNA kit for fixed scalp, the miRNeasy kit for PBMCs, and the RNeasy kit for mouse skin. immunoSEQ multiplex PCR using 35 Vbeta forward primers and 13 Jbeta reverse primers was used to amplify TCRbeta CDR3 regions.

The library was built by means of the immunoSEQ multiplex PCR assay. RNA was extracted from all samples and reverse transcribed into cDNA, which served as template for TCR sequencing. SuperScript III was used to make first-strand cDNA, primed with a 2:1 mix of oligo-dT and random hexamers. A synthetic immune receptor repertoire was used to assess amplification bias, and residual bias was removed computationally. The published analysis was carried out like this. Raw reads were preprocessed for error removal, and CDR3 was defined according to IMGT conventions as running from the conserved cysteine to phenylalanine. Clonality was calculated as 1 minus Shannon entropy normalized by log2 of the number of productive unique TCRs. Whether scalp clones were CD4 or CD8 was inferred by matching scalp TCRbeta sequences against CD4 and CD8 repertoires sorted from blood. TCRdb re-hosts the immuneACCESS table, in-frame sequences only. Its copies lack some clones; in the studies checked, an unresolved V gene accounts for under half of them, and the cause for the rest is not known. The V and J calls and clone size were taken over from that table, and D and trimming were inferred from the DNA. The sample table records 170,000 or so clones; roughly three fifths of these occur just once. The ten largest clones capture around 12% of the sample.

As for this clone: It has no known antigen specificity. The record has no base qualities; no much larger clone is one base away.

What the time point label conveys for this sample: about 25 weeks on oral tofacitinib. This specimen's treatment or condition label, interpreted: oral pan-JAK inhibitor, 5-10 mg twice daily. Lesional scalp punch biopsies and peripheral blood were obtained from alopecia areata patients. PBMCs were separated by density centrifugation and stained for CD3, CD4 and CD8, after which CD4+ and CD8+ T cells were sorted on a FACSAria. Counted from cysteine to phenylalanine, this CDR3 has 12 amino acids. Only CDR3 DNA remains: 36 bases, in frame from the first base. V is cut by 2 bases and J by 6 bases, and the space between the germline ends is 11 bases. Based on the germline V gene (reference sequence), the CDR1 and CDR2 sequences are GTSNPN and SVGIG. What the research found in general, with its limitations: Because the treated cohort was small and had only one nonresponder, larger studies are needed to examine links between baseline CD8+ expansion and response. Scalp clonality and the number of expanded CD8+ clones among the top 100 scalp clones were significantly decreased by tofacitinib. Compared with mice, TCR sequences shared between patients were less clear, possibly partly because of HLA diversity across the patient population. Many expanded lesional clones were found to persist in scalp and blood during tofacitinib treatment, and relapse after treatment cessation may be partly explained by this persistence. Scalp TCR repertoire analysis is complicated because resident alphabeta T cells in normal human skin are also sequenced, whereas mouse skin is dominated by gammadelta T cells. Higher clonality and more expanded CD8+ clones were observed in lesional scalp than in normal scalp, particularly in alopecia totalis/universalis, a finding suggestive of antigenic drive.

The sequence derives from a human donor with alopecia areata. The sequence links TRBV30 to TRBJ2-7; the D gene cannot be resolved beyond TRBD1 or TRBD2, each matching 5 bases. The material was CD8+ T cells sorted from blood, obtained at week 24, from a patient treated with tofacitinib. The CDR3 reads as follows: CAWSILGGEQYF. The DNA reads TGTGCCTGGAGTATCCTTGGGGGCGAGCAGTACTTC.